The present T cell receptor (beta chain) was sequenced within a study of graft-versus-host responses after intestinal transplantation. Study as a whole: Among the recipients, transplants were multivisceral, liver-intestinal, or isolated intestinal. The whole recipient group had anti-thymocyte globulin induction followed by tacrolimus and steroids for roughly 3 years.

This CDR3 comprises 16 residues. The V gene end was trimmed by 4 bases and the J gene end by 0 bases; junction bases not matched to a gene: 5. Germline assignment: CDR1 MNHEY and CDR2 SMNVEV (reference sequence). A remark on this clone: Its antigen is undetermined.

Assay: immunoSEQ multiplex PCR; the TCRdb copy retains only in-frame clones and omits some. Among approximately 90,000 clones listed, under 95% were seen once. Study findings and constraints: Individuals carrying graft-donor T cell macrochimerism showed high graft-versus-host to host-versus-graft clonal ratios in allografts. There was an association between peak levels of circulating GvH clones and early post-transplant HvG declines.

This specimen was unstimulated CD8+ T cells sorted from spleen or lymph node cells, taken before transplant. The rearrangement links TRBV27 to TRBJ2-1, with 8 bases fitting TRBD2. This receptor was taken from a human donor who was the organ donor for an intestinal transplant. CDR3: CASSSTGTSSYNEQFF. In DNA form, the CDR3 reads TGTGCCAGCAGTTCCACCGGGACTAGCTCCTACAATGAGCAGTTCTTC.